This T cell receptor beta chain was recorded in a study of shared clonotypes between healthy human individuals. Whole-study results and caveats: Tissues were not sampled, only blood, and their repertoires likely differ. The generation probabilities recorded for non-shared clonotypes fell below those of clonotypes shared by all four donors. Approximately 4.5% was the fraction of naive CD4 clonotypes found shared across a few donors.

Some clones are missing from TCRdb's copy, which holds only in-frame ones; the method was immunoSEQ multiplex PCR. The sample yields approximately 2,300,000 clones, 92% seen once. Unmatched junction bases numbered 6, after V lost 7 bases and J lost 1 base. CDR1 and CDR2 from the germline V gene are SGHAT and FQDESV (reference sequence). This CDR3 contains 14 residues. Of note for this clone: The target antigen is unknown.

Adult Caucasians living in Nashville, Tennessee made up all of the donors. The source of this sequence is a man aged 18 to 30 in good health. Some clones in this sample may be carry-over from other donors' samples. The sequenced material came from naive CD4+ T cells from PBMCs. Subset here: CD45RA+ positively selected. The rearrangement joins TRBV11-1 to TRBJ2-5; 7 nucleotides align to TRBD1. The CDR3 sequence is CASTVRTGQETQYF. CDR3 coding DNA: TGTGCCAGCACCGTGAGGACAGGCCAAGAGACCCAGTACTTC.